This T cell receptor beta chain was observed in a study of blood T cell repertoires in COVID-19 (dated by TCRdb to the early 2020s). Regarding the research as a whole: Samples from collaborators originated in the United States, Italy and Spain and spanned both the acute and convalescent phases of COVID-19. The repertoires were made available in a free public database intended to serve as a resource for research on the immune response to SARS-CoV-2. The prospective study material was composed of cDNA or gDNA derived from T cells, B-cell-depleted T cells, or PBMCs. Deeply sampled blood TCRbeta repertoires from subjects exposed to, actively infected with, or recovered from COVID-19 were included in the dataset. Samples were obtained from the ongoing ImmuneRACE study (first 160 participants) and from over a thousand subjects provided by 6 global collaborators. Nearly every sample came with metadata listing a de-identified subject ID, COVID-19 status, age in years and sex. Where available, HLA class I and class II types were taken from metadata supplied by the sample provider and were not determined by assay-based typing.

Note on this clone: Which antigen it targets is not known. Mismatch with germline at one junction end may stem from a read error.

Study-level results and caveats: How much clinical and demographic metadata was included differed by source and by participant, and the metadata was provided uncurated.

TCRbeta CDR3 regions were amplified from genomic DNA by means of the immunoSEQ Assay, a bias-controlled multiplex PCR. In the original analysis: Within the assay, amplification of reference gene primers was used to estimate how many nucleated cells each sample contained. To quantify the absolute abundance of each unique TCRbeta CDR3 rearrangement, sequence reads were collapsed and filtered. Productive Simpson clonality was computed per sample as the square root of Simpson's diversity index over productive rearrangements. The clones in this table, taken by TCRdb from immuneACCESS, are in-frame only. Not every clone is retained; where verified, under half of the shortfall comes from an unresolved V gene, and the cause of the rest is unknown. V and J calls and clone size are given by that table; D and trimming were obtained from the DNA. In all, the sample holds 98,000 or so clones, and around 90% of those were seen once. The leading ten clones occupy roughly 6% of the sample.

The CDR3 runs 12 residues from the cysteine to the phenylalanine. The retained sequence is limited to the CDR3, 36 bases, with the frame set at the first base. CDR1 ENHRY and CDR2 SYGVKD were looked up in the germline V gene. Each collaborating institution followed its own protocols to collect whole blood in K2EDTA tubes. Collaborator samples were shipped for TCRbeta analysis as frozen whole blood, isolated PBMCs, or DNA extracted from either sample type. The chain joins TRBV10-3 to TRBJ2-7; TRBD1 lines up with 9 middle nucleotides. The material sequenced was peripheral blood. The origin of this receptor is a human donor in a cohort sampled during active COVID-19. The CDR3 protein: CASGTGSYEQYF. The nucleotides read TGCGCGTCCGGGACAGGGTCCTACGAGCAGTACTTC.